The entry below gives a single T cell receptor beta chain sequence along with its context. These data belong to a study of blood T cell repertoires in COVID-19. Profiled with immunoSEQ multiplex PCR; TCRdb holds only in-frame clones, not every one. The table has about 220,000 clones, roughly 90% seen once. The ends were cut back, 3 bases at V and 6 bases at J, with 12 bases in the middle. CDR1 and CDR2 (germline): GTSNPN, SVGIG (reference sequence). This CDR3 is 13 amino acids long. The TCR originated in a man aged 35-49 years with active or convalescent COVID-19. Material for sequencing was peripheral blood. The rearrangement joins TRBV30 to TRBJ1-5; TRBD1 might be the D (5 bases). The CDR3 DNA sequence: TGTGCCTGGAGCCCAGGGTATAGTCAGCCCCAGCATTTT. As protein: CAWSPGYSQPQHF. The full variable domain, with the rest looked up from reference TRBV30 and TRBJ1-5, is SQTIHQWPATLVQPVGSPLSLECTVEGTSNPNLYWYRQAAGRGLQLLFYSVGIGQISSEVPQNLSASRPQDRQFILSSKKLLLSDSGFYLCAWSPGYSQPQHFGDGTRLSIL.